These 9 T cell receptor beta chains were all obtained from the same sample, sequenced in a study of cytomegalovirus exposure and HLA in healthy donors. It was with 60 Vbeta and 13 Jbeta primers that the PCR ran. Clones were sequenced by immunoSEQ multiplex PCR, and TCRdb holds only the in-frame ones, with some missing. Of about 120,000 clones in the sample, more than 65% were seen once. The sequencing input was PBMCs. The receptor source for this set is a woman aged 18-29 years in good health and CMV-seronegative.

J is TRBJ2-7 and V is TRBV4-3; 8 nucleotides agree with TRBD1. Germline-derived CDR1 and CDR2 are LGHNA and YSLEER. The length of the CDR3 is 16 residues. The V segment lost 4 bases and the J segment 4 bases; nucleotides outside the gene matches: 12. The CDR3 spells CASSPHTGGSAYEQYF. CDR3 nucleotides: TGCGCCAGCAGCCCTCACACAGGGGGATCGGCTTACGAGCAGTACTTC.

This chain connects TRBV9 to TRBJ2-3, with D maybe TRBD2 (6 bases). CDR1 and CDR2 (germline): SGDLS, YYNGEE. V dropped 3 bases and J dropped 1 base, with 9 bases sitting between them. This CDR3 spans 14 amino acids. The CDR3 here is CASSAWGGTDTQYF. The CDR3, as DNA: TGTGCCAGCAGCGCGTGGGGGGGCACAGATACGCAGTATTTT.

CDR3 nucleotides: TGTGCCAGCAACAGGGGGGGTGGACAGCCCCAGCATTTT. Protein product: CASNRGGGQPQHF. J is TRBJ1-5 and V is TRBV5-5, with 8 nucleotides matching TRBD1. J lost 7 bases, V lost 6 bases, and 6 bases had no gene match. Germline CDR1 and CDR2: SGHKS and YYEKEE (reference sequence). This CDR3 is built from 13 residues.

The chain combines TRBV7-9 with TRBJ2-5; D is unclear. CDR3 length: 13 residues. Trimming pared 3 bases from V and 4 bases from J, leaving 9 bases between. The V gene's germline CDR1 is SEHNR and CDR2 FQNEAQ (reference sequence). Here the CDR3 reads CASSFFWRETQYF. Here the CDR3 DNA reads TGTGCCAGCAGCTTCTTCTGGAGAGAGACCCAGTACTTC.

V gene TRBV5-6 combines with J gene TRBJ1-6; D remains ambiguous. Trimming removed 0 bases at V and 8 bases at J, with 12 bases between. The CDR3 is 15 residues long. CDR1 is SGHDT and CDR2 is YYEEEE in the germline V gene. CDR3 sequence reads: CASSLATGGYSPLHF. In DNA, the CDR3 is TGTGCCAGCAGCTTGGCTACGGGAGGGTATTCACCCCTCCACTTT.

V usage is TRBV11-3 and J usage is TRBJ2-1; TRBD1 matches 7 bases. This CDR3 is built from 15 residues. V shed 1 base, J shed 5 bases, and the junction held 5 bases outside the gene matches. The germline CDR1 and CDR2 sequences are SGHNT and YENEEA. CDR3 in amino acids: CASSLVRGQNNEQFF. The CDR3 DNA reads as TGTGCCAGCAGCTTAGTTAGGGGGCAAAACAATGAGCAGTTCTTC.

The V gene is TRBV18, the J gene TRBJ1-2; D not resolved. Germline lookup yields CDR1 KGHSH and CDR2 LQKENI. This CDR3 region has 13 residues. V was cut by 6 bases and J by 5 bases, with 13 bases left in between. The CDR3 DNA is TGTGCCAGCTCCCCGTCTACAGTTTATGGCTACACCTTC. Its protein product is CASSPSTVYGYTF.

CDR3 bases: TGCGCCAGCAGCTTGGATCCACTAGGCGGGGAGACCCAGTACTTC. Its translation: CASSLDPLGGETQYF. The J gene is TRBJ2-5, the V gene TRBV5-1; a weak D match, TRBD2 (5 bases). Trimming removed 0 bases at V and 5 bases at J, with 14 bases between. The germline V gene has CDR1 SGHRS and CDR2 YFSETQ. This CDR3 has 15 residues.

This sequence joins TRBV7-9 and TRBJ2-1; D perhaps matches TRBD2 (6 bases). The length of the CDR3 is 16 residues. Deletions cut 8 bases from V and 0 bases from J, with 17 bases between. CDR1 is SEHNR and CDR2 is FQNEAQ in the germline V gene (reference sequence). The CDR3 sequence: CASGPGGAGSYNEQFF. The CDR3 coding sequence is TGTGCCAGCGGTCCCGGAGGGGCGGGCTCCTACAATGAGCAGTTCTTC.